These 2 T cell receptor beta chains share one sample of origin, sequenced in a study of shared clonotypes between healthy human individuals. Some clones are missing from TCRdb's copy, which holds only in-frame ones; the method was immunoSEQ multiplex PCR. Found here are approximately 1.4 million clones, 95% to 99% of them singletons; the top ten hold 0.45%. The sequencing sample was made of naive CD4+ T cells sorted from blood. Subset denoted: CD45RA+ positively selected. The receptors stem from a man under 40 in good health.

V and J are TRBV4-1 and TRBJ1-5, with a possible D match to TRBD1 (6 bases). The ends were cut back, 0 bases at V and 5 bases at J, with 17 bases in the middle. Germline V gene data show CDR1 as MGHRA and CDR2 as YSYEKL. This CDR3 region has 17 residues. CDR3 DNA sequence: TGCGCCAGCAGCCAAGACCGAGCCGGGACACTTGATCAGCCCCAGCATTTT. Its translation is CASSQDRAGTLDQPQHF.

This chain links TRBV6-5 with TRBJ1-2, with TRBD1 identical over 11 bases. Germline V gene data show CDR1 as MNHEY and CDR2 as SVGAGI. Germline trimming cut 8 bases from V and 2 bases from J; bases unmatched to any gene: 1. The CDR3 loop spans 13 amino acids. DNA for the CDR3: TGTGCCAGCGGACAGGGGGCCAACTATGGCTACACCTTC. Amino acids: CASGQGANYGYTF.